The next 21 T cell receptor beta chains were all read from a single sample in a study of cytomegalovirus exposure and HLA in healthy donors. Use of 60 Vbeta and 13 Jbeta primers characterized the PCR. The table came from immunoSEQ multiplex PCR; TCRdb's copy has only in-frame clones and leaves some out. The sample comprises about 120,000 clones, roughly 9% of which are singletons, and around 3% rests with the top ten. Sequenced input: PBMCs. The receptors derive from a man aged 30 to 39 in good health and CMV-seronegative.

V usage is TRBV28 and J usage is TRBJ2-4, with D perhaps matching TRBD1 (6 bases). V lost 1 base to trimming and J lost 6 bases, with 10 bases between them. This CDR3 is 14 amino acids long. From germline, CDR1 is MDHEN and CDR2 SYDVKM. The CDR3 here is CASSLFGRGNIQYF. The CDR3 DNA sequence: TGTGCCAGCAGTTTATTCGGCAGGGGAAACATTCAGTACTTC. Together with reference TRBV28 and TRBJ2-4, the CDR3 gives the full variable domain: DVKVTQSSRYLVKRTGEKVFLECVQDMDHENMFWYRQDPGLGLRLIYFSYDVKMKEKGDIPEGYSVSREKKERFSLILESASTNQTSMYLCASSLFGRGNIQYFGAGTRLSVL.

The chain has TRBV27 and TRBJ2-3, with a tentative D call TRBD1 (5 bases). The CDR3 runs to 13 residues. The V end lost 6 bases, the J end lost 2 bases, and 9 bases lay between the germline ends. The V gene's germline CDR1 is MNHEY and CDR2 SMNVEV (reference sequence). CDR3: CASSRGATDTQYF. CDR3 coding DNA: TGTGCCAGCAGCCGTGGGGCCACAGATACGCAGTATTTT.

This rearrangement joins TRBV6-5 to TRBJ2-5; D unclear. V was clipped by 0 bases and J by 5 bases, with 4 bases between them. CDR1 and CDR2 from the germline V gene are MNHEY and SVGAGI. This CDR3 is 12 amino acids long. CDR3 region: CASSYSSETQYF. The CDR3 DNA reads TGTGCCAGCAGTTACTCTTCTGAGACCCAGTACTTC.

The DNA of the CDR3 is TGTGCCAGCTCAACAGGGATTAGGGACACTGAAGCTTTCTTT. Its translation: CASSTGIRDTEAFF. This chain joins TRBV18 and TRBJ1-1; tentative D call: TRBD1 (6 bases). The CDR3 has 14 amino acids. The V and J ends lost 5 bases and 3 bases respectively, with 13 bases between them. Looked up from germline, CDR1 is KGHSH and CDR2 is LQKENI.

This clone was seen only a few times. The gene calls are TRBV18 and TRBJ2-7; 9 nucleotides match TRBD1. CDR1 and CDR2 (germline): KGHSH, LQKENI. There are 15 residues in the CDR3. Trimming removed 1 base from V and 6 bases from J; junction bases left unmatched: 7. DNA of the CDR3: TGTGCCAGCTCACCACGGGCGGACAGGGGAGGCGAGCAGTACTTC. It translates to CASSPRADRGGEQYF.

This clone appeared a few times. This rearrangement joins TRBV2 to TRBJ1-6; possibly TRBD1 for D (6 bases). The V gene lost 6 bases and the J gene lost 6 bases, with 12 bases spanning the gap. Per the germline V gene, CDR1 is SNHLY and CDR2 is FYNNEI. The CDR3 consists of 14 residues. The CDR3 region has the DNA TGTGCCAGCAGGAGACAGGAGATTAATTCACCCCTCCACTTT. Its protein is CASRRQEINSPLHF.

The CDR3 sequence: CATRRTASNYGYTF. The CDR3 nucleotides read TGTGCCACCAGAAGGACAGCCTCTAACTATGGCTACACCTTC. V usage is TRBV19 and J usage is TRBJ1-2; weak D call: TRBD1 (6 bases). The CDR3 length is 14 residues. Germline CDR1 reads LNHDA; CDR2 reads SQIVND (reference sequence). The V end lost 10 bases, the J end lost 0 bases, and 15 bases lay between the germline ends.

In its sample, this clone was seen a few times. This chain joins TRBV6-1 and TRBJ1-1; tentatively, D is TRBD1 (5 bases). V was cut by 6 bases and J by 5 bases, with 16 bases left in between. CDR3 size: 14 residues. CDR1 is MNHNS and CDR2 is SASEGT in the germline V gene. CDR3 sequence (DNA): TGTGCCAGCAGGACGGGACTGCCTGGGACTGAAGCTTTCTTT. It specifies CASRTGLPGTEAFF.

This clone was counted a few times. J is TRBJ2-7 and V is TRBV29-1, with TRBD1 matching 8 bases. With V trimmed by 7 bases and J by 4 bases, 12 bases remained unmatched. This CDR3 is 14 amino acids long. Germline V gene sequence: CDR1 SQVTM, CDR2 ANQGSEA. DNA of the CDR3: TGCAGCGCCTCCCGGCAGGGGGCGGTTTACGAGCAGTACTTC. Protein: CSASRQGAVYEQYF.

The chain joins TRBV11-3 to TRBJ2-3; D gene ambiguous. CDR1 is SGHNT and CDR2 is YENEEA in the germline V gene. There are 18 residues in the CDR3. V was shortened by 1 base and J by 0 bases, with 17 bases between the two germline ends. CDR3 region: CASSLGSLAHLSTDTQYF. Written as DNA, the CDR3 is TGTGCCAGCAGCTTAGGGTCATTAGCCCACCTTAGCACAGATACGCAGTATTTT. The full variable domain, in which reference TRBV11-3 and TRBJ2-3 provide the parts outside the CDR3, is EAGVVQSPRYKIIEKKQPVAFWCNPISGHNTLYWYLQNLGQGPELLIRYENEEAVDDSQLPKDRFSAERLKGVDSTLKIQPAELGDSAVYLCASSLGSLAHLSTDTQYFGPGTRLTVL.

This clone was observed a handful of times. V is TRBV28 and J is TRBJ1-1; 11 nucleotides match TRBD1. The V and J ends lost 5 bases and 5 bases, in that order; junction bases with no gene match: 4. The CDR3 is 14 amino acids. Germline loops: CDR1 MDHEN, CDR2 SYDVKM. CDR3 DNA: TGTGCCAGCAGTCTAGGACAGGGGGCAACTGAAGCTTTCTTT. Translation: CASSLGQGATEAFF.

By frequency in the sample, this clone is medium-sized. This chain joins TRBV2 and TRBJ1-1, with 9 bases fitting TRBD1. Trimming removed 5 bases from V and 6 bases from J; junction bases left unmatched: 7. CDR3 length equals 14 residues. Germline values: CDR1 SNHLY, CDR2 FYNNEI. The CDR3 coding sequence is TGTGCCAGCAGTTCGGGACAGGGCGGCGCTGAAGCTTTCTTT. As protein: CASSSGQGGAEAFF.

This clone occurred a few times. This chain uses TRBV11-2 with TRBJ2-2, with TRBD2 as a possible D gene (6 bases). The CDR3 loop spans 14 amino acids. Trimming left V 8 bases short and J 2 bases short, with 12 bases between. The germline gives CDR1 SGHAT, CDR2 FQNNGV. CDR3 protein: CASLLGLNTGELFF. CDR3 in DNA: TGTGCCAGCCTGCTGGGACTTAACACCGGGGAGCTGTTTTTT.

In its sample, this clone was seen a few times. The chain is built from TRBV27 and TRBJ1-1; TRBD1 might be the D (5 bases). V shed 10 bases and J shed 1 base, with 22 bases lying between them. The CDR3 totals 16 residues. Germline values: CDR1 MNHEY, CDR2 SMNVEV (reference sequence). This CDR3 is CATRSNPGRENTEAFF. CDR3 nucleotide sequence: TGTGCCACCAGATCAAACCCAGGGCGTGAGAACACTGAAGCTTTCTTT.

This chain links TRBV6-4 with TRBJ2-2; a possible D gene is TRBD1 (6 bases). V lost 7 bases to trimming and J lost 3 bases, with 9 bases between them. CDR1 and CDR2 from the germline V gene are MRHNA and SNTAGT. The CDR3 extends over 13 amino acids. CDR3 region: CASTSGDTGELFF. The CDR3 DNA reads as TGTGCCAGCACCTCAGGGGACACCGGGGAGCTGTTTTTT.

This chain uses TRBV29-1 with TRBJ1-2, with D possibly TRBD1 on 5 matching bases. CDR3 length: 12 residues. V was clipped by 5 bases and J by 2 bases, with 9 bases between them. Germline lookup yields CDR1 SQVTM and CDR2 ANQGSEA. The CDR3 bases are TGCAGCGTTAACAGGATAAACTATGGCTACACCTTC. Residues: CSVNRINYGYTF.

The J gene is TRBJ2-7, the V gene TRBV6-5, with D perhaps matching TRBD2 (6 bases). CDR1 is MNHEY, CDR2 SVGAGI, per germline. The CDR3 sequence is 14 residues long. Trimming pared 0 bases from V and 3 bases from J, leaving 9 bases between. As DNA, the CDR3 is TGTGCCAGCAGTTACTCAACGGGACTCTACGAGCAGTACTTC. Protein product: CASSYSTGLYEQYF.

The chain joins TRBV9 to TRBJ2-5; D is unresolved. V shed 0 bases and J shed 5 bases, with 8 bases lying between them. Germline assignment: CDR1 SGDLS and CDR2 YYNGEE. The CDR3 loop spans 13 amino acids. The CDR3 nucleotides read TGTGCCAGCAGCGTAGATACGAGGGAGACCCAGTACTTC. Protein product: CASSVDTRETQYF.

This clone was seen a few times. This chain connects TRBV14 to TRBJ1-1; unclear D gene. Germline-derived CDR1 and CDR2 are SGHDN and FVKESK. The V gene lost 5 bases and the J gene lost 0 bases, with 7 bases spanning the gap. There are 13 residues in the CDR3. The CDR3 DNA is TGTGCCAGCAGCTCACACCTGAACACTGAAGCTTTCTTT. It yields the protein CASSSHLNTEAFF.

V usage is TRBV6-1 and J usage is TRBJ1-1; D is undetermined. V lost 2 bases, J lost 6 bases, and 10 bases lay in between. Germline values: CDR1 MNHNS, CDR2 SASEGT. The CDR3 consists of 13 residues. As DNA, the CDR3 is TGTGCCAGCAGTGAACGGAAGAGGTCTGAAGCTTTCTTT. Translation: CASSERKRSEAFF.

Remarks on this clone: An end of the junction does not agree with germline; a read error may underlie this. V usage is TRBV30 and J usage is TRBJ2-7; D might be TRBD1 (6 bases). Germline V lookup: CDR1 GTSNPN, CDR2 SVGIG (reference sequence). The CDR3 totals 13 residues. Written as DNA, the CDR3 is TGTGCCTGGAGTGCCGGACAGACCTACGAGCAGTCCTTC. Translated, it gives CAWSAGQTYEQSF.